What follows is one TCR beta chain and its context. The antigen it recognizes is unknown. Base qualities were left out, and no much larger clone turns up one base away. Other DNA sequences from this sample encode an identical CDR3 as well. Sequences SGDLS (CDR1) and YYNGEE (CDR2) are obtained from the germline V gene. The CDR3, from cysteine to phenylalanine, totals 15 residues. Only the CDR3 region is kept as DNA, spanning 45 bases read in frame from base 1. V lost 3 bases and J lost 4 bases; the stretch between them is 15 bases long. Library preparation was by the immunoSEQ multiplex PCR assay. RNA was extracted from all samples and reverse transcribed into cDNA as template for TCR sequencing. SuperScript III was used for first-strand cDNA synthesis, primed with a 2:1 mix of oligo-dT and random hexamers. A synthetic immune receptor repertoire was used to assess amplification bias, and residual bias was removed computationally. Under the source paper's analysis protocol: Raw reads were preprocessed to remove errors, and CDR3 was defined by IMGT conventions from the conserved cysteine to phenylalanine. To get clonality, Shannon entropy was normalized by log2 of the number of productive unique TCRs and the result was subtracted from 1. Whether each scalp clone was CD4 or CD8 was inferred by checking scalp TCRbeta sequences against the CD4 and CD8 repertoires from sorted blood. Imported from immuneACCESS, the table was reduced by TCRdb to in-frame sequences with V and J called. These copies leave out some clones; in studies compared against another copy, an unresolved V gene accounts for under half, and the cause of the remainder is not known. V and J calls and clone size are given by that table; D and trimming were obtained from the DNA. Here the sample has roughly 140,000 clones; less than 65% occur a single time. In total, the top ten clones hold about 40% of the sample.

The data are from a study of CD8+ T cells in alopecia areata (dated by TCRdb to the late 2010s). General notes on the study: In both human patients and the C3H/HeJ mouse model, the study applied high-throughput TCRbeta sequencing to look at T cell clonal expansion in alopecia areata. On the human side, TCRbeta sequencing was run on scalp tissue and on sorted CD4+ and CD8+ peripheral blood T cells from healthy controls and from alopecia areata patients with either patchy or totalis/universalis disease. Scalp clonality was compared across normal scalp (n=4), patchy alopecia areata scalp (n=8), and alopecia totalis/universalis scalp (n=8). RNA came from the PAXgene miRNA kit for fixed scalp, the miRNeasy kit for PBMCs, and the RNeasy kit for mouse skin. immunoSEQ multiplex PCR using 35 Vbeta forward primers and 13 Jbeta reverse primers was used to amplify TCRbeta CDR3 regions. Study-wide findings and limitations: Unlike mouse skin, where gammadelta T cells dominate, normal human skin contains resident alphabeta T cells that get sequenced too, which complicates analysis of the scalp TCR repertoire. Shared TCR sequences between patients were less evident than in mice, which may be partly attributable to HLA diversity in the patient population. Lesional scalp, especially in alopecia totalis/universalis, showed higher clonality and more expanded CD8+ clones than normal scalp, suggesting antigenic drive.

After PBMCs were isolated by density centrifugation and stained for CD3, CD4 and CD8, a FACSAria was used to sort CD4+ and CD8+ T cells. Scalp biopsies and blood samples were obtained from unaffected controls. The clonotype was recovered from a human donor in good health. Sequencing used CD8+ T cells sorted from blood. The chain couples TRBV9 to TRBJ2-3, and possibly TRBD1, on 6 matching bases. At the DNA level, the sequence is TGTGCCAGCAGCGGGGGGCTCCGCGGCGCAGATACGCAGTATTTT. This is translated as CASSGGLRGADTQYF.